The 13 T cell receptor beta chains below come from one sample, sequenced in a study of cytomegalovirus exposure and HLA in healthy donors. The primer mix had 60 Vbeta and 13 Jbeta primers. Here immunoSEQ multiplex PCR was the method, and the copy in TCRdb shows in-frame clones only, minus some. The sample holds around 75,000 clones. The sample taken for sequencing was PBMCs. Receptors were obtained from a man aged 45-65 years in good health and CMV-seropositive.

The chain joins TRBV7-8 to TRBJ2-7; D is perhaps TRBD1 (6 bases). V shed 5 bases and J shed 3 bases, with 17 bases lying between them. This CDR3 is 15 amino acids long. Per the germline V gene, CDR1 is SGHVS and CDR2 is FQNEAQ. CDR3: CASSPRRTVYYEQYF. The CDR3 region has the DNA TGTGCCAGCAGCCCTAGGCGGACAGTATACTACGAGCAGTACTTC. The whole variable domain, remainder taken from reference TRBV7-8 and TRBJ2-7, is GAGVSQSPRYKVAKRGQDVALRCDPISGHVSLFWYQQALGQGPEFLTYFQNEAQLDKSGLPSDRFFAERPEGSVSTLKIQRTQQEDSAVYLCASSPRRTVYYEQYFGPGTRLTVT.

Points on this clone: In the same sample, other DNA sequences code for this CDR3. The J gene is TRBJ2-3, the V gene TRBV19, with 7 bases aligning to TRBD2. The CDR3 sequence is 18 residues long. Germline CDR1 reads LNHDA; CDR2 reads SQIVND (reference sequence). The CDR3 sequence is CVSSKLEGLAVSTDTQYF. Here the CDR3 DNA reads TGTGTCTCTAGTAAGTTGGAGGGTCTAGCGGTTAGCACAGATACGCAGTATTTT.

The rearrangement joins TRBV5-6 to TRBJ1-1, with a tentative D call TRBD1 (5 bases). Germline CDR1 SGHDT, CDR2 YYEEEE. Trimming took off 0 bases at V and 5 bases at J, with 17 bases between the two ends. The CDR3 sequence is 16 residues long. CDR3 DNA sequence: TGTGCCAGCAGCTTGGATCCGGGGAGGGGAAGAACTGAAGCTTTCTTT. It is translated as CASSLDPGRGRTEAFF. The entire variable domain, with the rest obtained from reference TRBV5-6 and TRBJ1-1, is as follows: DAGVTQSPTHLIKTRGQQVTLRCSPKSGHDTVSWYQQALGQGPQFIFQYYEEEERQRGNFPDRFSGHQFPNYSSELNVNALLLGDSALYLCASSLDPGRGRTEAFFGQGTRLTVV.

The chain recombines TRBV10-2 with TRBJ2-7; D is perhaps TRBD2 (5 bases). The V end was cut by 10 bases, the J end by 7 bases, with 20 bases between. The CDR3 has 13 amino acids. From germline, CDR1 is WSHSY and CDR2 SAAADI. The CDR3, as DNA: TGCGCCACGGCGCGAAGCCCAGAGGGTGAGCAGTACTTC. This translates into CATARSPEGEQYF.

This rearrangement joins TRBV18 to TRBJ2-1, with TRBD1 matching over 8 bases. V lost 3 bases to trimming and J lost 9 bases; unmatched junction nucleotides: 7. CDR3 size: 14 residues. CDR1 and CDR2 (germline): KGHSH, LQKENI. DNA of the CDR3: TGTGCCAGCTCACCCGGACAGGGTGAGGCTGAGCAGTTCTTC. This encodes CASSPGQGEAEQFF.

The CDR3 loop is CASSALLAGGPTYQETQYF. CDR3 bases: TGTGCCAGCAGTGCCTTACTAGCGGGGGGGCCTACGTACCAAGAGACCCAGTACTTC. The V and J genes are TRBV6-1 and TRBJ2-5; 13 nucleotides agree with TRBD2. CDR1 and CDR2 (germline): MNHNS, SASEGT. The CDR3 totals 19 residues. V lost 4 bases and J lost 0; bases outside the gene matches: 11.

The chain is built from TRBV5-4 and TRBJ1-1, with D perhaps TRBD1 (5 bases). V dropped 1 base and J dropped 8 bases, with 6 bases sitting between them. This CDR3 is 11 amino acids long. The V gene's germline CDR1 is SGHNT and CDR2 YYREEE (reference sequence). The CDR3 sequence is CASSLRGEAFF. CDR3 coding DNA: TGTGCCAGCAGCTTGAGGGGCGAAGCTTTCTTT.

The rearrangement links TRBV11-2 to TRBJ2-7, with a possible D match to TRBD2 (6 bases). This CDR3 comprises 18 residues. V lost 3 bases and J 4 bases, leaving 25 bases between the germline ends. Germline CDR1 SGHAT, CDR2 FQNNGV. The CDR3 nucleotides read TGTGCCAGCAGCTTGGGGGGACTGGGCCCATTTAGGCCGTACGAGCAGTACTTC. Translating gives CASSLGGLGPFRPYEQYF. The complete variable domain, with remaining parts taken from reference TRBV11-2 and TRBJ2-7, reads EAGVAQSPRYKIIEKRQSVAFWCNPISGHATLYWYQQILGQGPKLLIQFQNNGVVDDSQLPKDRFSAERLKGVDSTLKIQPAKLEDSAVYLCASSLGGLGPFRPYEQYFGPGTRLTVT.

This sequence joins TRBV5-8 and TRBJ1-6; the D is unclear. V was pared by 1 base and J by 7 bases, with 3 bases between. Germline V gives CDR1 SGHTS, CDR2 YDEGEE. The CDR3 contains 12 residues. The CDR3 nucleotides read TGTGCCAGCAGCTTGCGGAATTCACCCCTCCACTTT. This codes for CASSLRNSPLHF.

This rearrangement joins TRBV7-9 to TRBJ2-5; 7 bases align to TRBD1. CDR3 length equals 17 residues. Germline trimming cut 3 bases from V and 4 bases from J; bases unmatched to any gene: 14. Germline V gene data show CDR1 as SEHNR and CDR2 as FQNEAQ (reference sequence). CDR3 DNA: TGTGCCAGCAGCTTTCTCCGGGACAGCATATGGGGAGAGACCCAGTACTTC. Translating gives CASSFLRDSIWGETQYF.

The chain joins TRBV10-3 to TRBJ1-3; D ambiguous. Germline V gene sequence: CDR1 ENHRY, CDR2 SYGVKD. The length of the CDR3 is 14 residues. V was trimmed by 10 bases and J by 4 bases, leaving 17 bases between them. The CDR3: CATLREDEGNTIYF. The DNA of the CDR3 is TGTGCCACGCTACGGGAGGACGAGGGAAACACCATATATTTT.

The V gene is TRBV7-9, the J gene TRBJ2-7, with D possibly matching TRBD2 (6 bases). Trimming took off 5 bases at V and 3 bases at J, with 17 bases between the two ends. The germline gives CDR1 SEHNR, CDR2 FQNEAQ (reference sequence). CDR3 length: 15 amino acids. The CDR3 DNA reads as TGTGCCAGCAGCCCTCAAGCGGGCTTAGGCTACGAGCAGTACTTC. Its translation: CASSPQAGLGYEQYF.

This chain uses TRBV2 with TRBJ1-2, with D perhaps matching TRBD1 (6 bases). The CDR3 has 15 residues. V lost 7 bases to trimming and J lost 4 bases, with 19 bases between them. Germline-derived CDR1 and CDR2 are SNHLY and FYNNEI. The CDR3 sequence is CASTKDGQTSYGYTF. The CDR3 DNA sequence: TGTGCCAGCACTAAGGACGGACAGACCTCCTATGGCTACACCTTC.